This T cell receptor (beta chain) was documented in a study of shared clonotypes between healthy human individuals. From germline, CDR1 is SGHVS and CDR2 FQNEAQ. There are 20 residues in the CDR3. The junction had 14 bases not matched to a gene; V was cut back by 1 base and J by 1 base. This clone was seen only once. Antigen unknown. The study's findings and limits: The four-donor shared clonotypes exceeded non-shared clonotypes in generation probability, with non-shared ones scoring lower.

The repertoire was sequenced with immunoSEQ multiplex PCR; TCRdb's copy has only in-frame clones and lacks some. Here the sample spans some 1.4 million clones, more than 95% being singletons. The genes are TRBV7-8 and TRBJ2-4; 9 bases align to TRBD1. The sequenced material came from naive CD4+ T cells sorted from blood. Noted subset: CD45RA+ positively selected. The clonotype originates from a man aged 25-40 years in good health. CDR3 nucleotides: TGTGCCAGCAGCTTAGGTCTGGGACAGGGAAGTAGTAGGGCCAAAAACATTCAGTACTTC. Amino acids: CASSLGLGQGSSRAKNIQYF. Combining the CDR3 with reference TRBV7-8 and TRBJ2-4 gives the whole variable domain GAGVSQSPRYKVAKRGQDVALRCDPISGHVSLFWYQQALGQGPEFLTYFQNEAQLDKSGLPSDRFFAERPEGSVSTLKIQRTQQEDSAVYLCASSLGLGQGSSRAKNIQYFGAGTRLSVL.